This entry features one T cell receptor (beta chain) sequence. V shed 5 bases and J 4 bases; nucleotides not matched to a gene: 1. The CDR3 spans 14 residues. CDR1 is DFQATT and CDR2 is SNEGSKA in the germline V gene (reference sequence). TCRdb itself ran the reads through MiXCR, one entry per CDR3 protein. The data show about 190,000 distinct CDR3 sequences, 25% to 30% seen once. The data were obtained in a study of T cell repertoires in cytomegalovirus infection. The sample was PBMCs. The receptor's source is a human donor in good health (CMV status not recorded). Some clones in this sample may be carry-over from other donors' samples. The V call is TRBV20-1, the J call TRBJ2-3, with 15 bases matching TRBD2. The CDR3 spells CSAGLAGGADTQYF. In DNA form, the CDR3 reads TGCAGTGCTGGACTAGCGGGGGGGGCAGATACGCAGTATTTT.